A selection of T cell receptor beta chains follows, all from one sample in a study of T cells in Graves' hyperthyroidism and ophthalmopathy. TCRdb used MiXCR to reprocess the multiplex PCR reads, holding one entry per CDR3 protein. Altogether about 270,000 distinct CDR3 sequences are present, about 20% being singletons, with the ten largest covering 50% to 75%. The source material was blood. The receptor source for this set is a man aged 25 to 40 with Graves' ophthalmopathy. CDR3s include the opening cysteine and the closing phenylalanine or tryptophan. The D gene is left open where the match is weak. The listing skips clone size in some rows; elsewhere it reads once, few, many or a size class.

>.|TRBV7-2|TRBJ2-3|many
TGTGCCAGCAGCTTAGCTGGGACGACGGGCACAGATACGCAGTATTTT
CASSLAGTTGTDTQYF
>.|TRBV7-2|TRBJ1-5|few
TGTGCCAGCAGCTCAAACAGGGAACCCGCGCATTTT
CASSSNREPAHF
>.|TRBV19|TRBJ1-1|.
TGTGCCAGTAGTCCCCGAGGGAACACTGAAGCTTTCTTT
CASSPRGNTEAFF
>.|TRBV7-8|TRBJ2-2|few
TGTGCCAGCAGCTTAGGGTTTTCCGGGGAGCTGTTTTTT
CASSLGFSGELFF
>TRBD2|TRBV6-1|TRBJ2-1|.
TGTGCCAGCAGTACCGGGACTAGCGGGAGTGATGAGCAGTTCTTC
CASSTGTSGSDEQFF
>.|TRBV19|TRBJ2-7|few
TGTGCCAGTAGTCCCCAGGGGGGCCGCTCCTACGAGCAGTACTTC
CASSPQGGRSYEQYF
>.|TRBV12-5|TRBJ1-1|few
TGTGCTAGTGCCGTCGGGTTAGGCCGGGGGGACACTGAAGCTTTCTTT
CASAVGLGRGDTEAFF
>.|TRBV19|TRBJ1-5|.
TGTGCCAGTAGTATAGATAGGCGGCCGGTCGATCAGCCCCAGCATTTT
CASSIDRRPVDQPQHF
>TRBD1|TRBV5-1|TRBJ1-5|.
TGCGCCAGCAGCTTGGTTGCAGGGGGCGCGCAGCCCCAGCATTTT
CASSLVAGGAQPQHF
>TRBD1|TRBV7-8|TRBJ1-5|.
TGTGCCAGCAGCTTCTTGACAGGGACTAGCAATCAGCCCCAGCATTTT
CASSFLTGTSNQPQHF
>TRBD1|TRBV29-1|TRBJ2-1|.
TGCAGCGGGCGTGGACAGGGGACGTACAATGAGCAGTTCTTC
CSGRGQGTYNEQFF
>.|TRBV11-2|TRBJ2-7|many
TGTGCCAGCAGCTTAGCTCTGACAGATACCTACGAGCAGTACTTC
CASSLALTDTYEQYF
>.|TRBV27|TRBJ1-1|.
TGTGCCAGCGGACGTCCGAACACTGAAGCTTTCTTT
CASGRPNTEAFF
>.|TRBV12-3/TRBV12-4|TRBJ2-7|.
TGTGCCAGCAGTCTGGACAGATCGATAAGCGAGCAGTACTTC
CASSLDRSISEQYF
>.|TRBV7-9|TRBJ2-5|.
TGTGCCAGCAGTTGGGCCGGGGAGACCCAGTACTTC
CASSWAGETQYF
>TRBD1|TRBV29-1|TRBJ2-2|.
TGCAGCGTTCTAACGACAGGGGGCGCGAAGCTGTTTTTT
CSVLTTGGAKLFF
>.|TRBV14|TRBJ2-1|few
TGTGCCAGCAGCCGGTTGGTTTCTGCCAATGAGCAGTTCTTC
CASSRLVSANEQFF
>.|TRBV29-1|TRBJ2-1|many
TGCAGCGTTGAAGATTCCGGACAGTTTCTCCGGAATGAGCAGTTCTTC
CSVEDSGQFLRNEQFF
>.|TRBV29-1|TRBJ2-1|.
TGCAGCGTTGCAGGTTGGGAGGACCTCAGCTACAATGAGCAGTTCTTC
CSVAGWEDLSYNEQFF
>TRBD2|TRBV7-2|TRBJ2-1|few
TGTGCCAGCAGCCGTGATAGCGGGAGGGAGCAGTTCTTC
CASSRDSGREQFF
>TRBD2|TRBV18|TRBJ2-2|.
TGTGCCAGCTCACCACGCCAGCGGGACGGCGGGGAGCTGTTTTTT
CASSPRQRDGGELFF
>.|TRBV11-3|TRBJ2-5|many
TGTGCCAGCAGCTCACAGTCGGACAGAGAGACCCAGTACTTC
CASSSQSDRETQYF
>TRBD1|TRBV11-2|TRBJ2-7|few
TGTGCCAGCAGCTTAGAAGGGGGCTCCGAGCAGTACTTC
CASSLEGGSEQYF
>.|TRBV20-1|TRBJ2-7|.
TGCAGTGCTGAAGACGGGAGCTCCTACGAGCAGTACTTC
CSAEDGSSYEQYF